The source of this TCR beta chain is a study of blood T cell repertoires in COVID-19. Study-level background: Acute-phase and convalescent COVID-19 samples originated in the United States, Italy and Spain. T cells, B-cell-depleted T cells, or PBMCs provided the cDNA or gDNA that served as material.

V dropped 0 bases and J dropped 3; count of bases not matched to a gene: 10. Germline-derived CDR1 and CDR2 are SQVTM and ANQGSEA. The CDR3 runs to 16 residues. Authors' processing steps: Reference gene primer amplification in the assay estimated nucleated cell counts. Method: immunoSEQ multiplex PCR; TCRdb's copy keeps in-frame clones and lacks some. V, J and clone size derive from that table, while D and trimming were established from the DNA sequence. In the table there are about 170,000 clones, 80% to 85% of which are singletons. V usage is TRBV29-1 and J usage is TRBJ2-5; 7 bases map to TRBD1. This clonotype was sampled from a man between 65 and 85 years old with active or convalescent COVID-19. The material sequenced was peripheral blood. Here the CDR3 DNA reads TGCAGCGTTGAAGACAGGGGGAGACAGGGAAAAGAGACCCAGTACTTC. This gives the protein CSVEDRGRQGKETQYF.